This is a list of T cell receptor beta chains from one sample in a study of CD8 T cells in Susac syndrome. TCRdb analysed the immunoSEQ multiplex PCR reads with MiXCR anew, one entry per CDR3 protein. The table has roughly 200,000 distinct CDR3 sequences, roughly 94% seen once. The specimen sequenced was CD4+ T cells from PBMCs. These receptors originate from a human donor with Susac syndrome. The CDR3 runs from the conserved cysteine through the conserved F or W. D genes are given only for firm matches. The size field is filled for only some rows; it gives once, few, many or a size class.

d_gene	abundance	j_gene	v_gene	CDR3aa	CDR3nt
TRBD2	.	TRBJ2-7	TRBV19	CASSAGLAATYEQYF	TGTGCCAGTAGTGCGGGACTAGCGGCTACCTACGAGCAGTACTTC
.	.	TRBJ1-2	TRBV20-1	CSAKTRDKDGYTF	TGCAGTGCGAAGACCCGGGACAAAGATGGCTACACCTTC
.	.	TRBJ2-1	TRBV11-3	CASSLSQGGNNEQFF	TGTGCCAGCAGCTTAAGTCAGGGGGGAAACAATGAGCAGTTCTTC
TRBD2	.	TRBJ2-1	TRBV24-1	CATSPSGGVYEQFF	TGTGCCACCAGTCCCAGCGGGGGGGTCTATGAGCAGTTCTTC
.	.	TRBJ1-2	TRBV5-6	CASSLPSRAYGYTF	TGTGCCAGCAGCTTGCCTTCCAGGGCCTATGGCTACACCTTC
TRBD2	once	TRBJ2-5	TRBV7-8	CASSLVGGREETQYF	TGTGCCAGCAGCTTAGTTGGCGGGAGGGAAGAGACCCAGTACTTC
TRBD1	.	TRBJ2-7	TRBV25-1	CASRGQGRVEQYF	TGTGCCAGCAGGGGACAGGGACGAGTCGAGCAGTACTTC
.	.	TRBJ2-1	TRBV24-1	CATSDFGQYNEQFF	TGTGCCACCAGTGATTTCGGGCAGTACAATGAGCAGTTCTTC
.	once	TRBJ2-3	TRBV16	CASSQSSFPNTQYF	TGTGCCAGCAGCCAATCCAGTTTCCCGAATACGCAGTATTTT
TRBD2	.	TRBJ2-5	TRBV7-6	CASSPSGRVLGVQETQYF	TGTGCCAGCAGCCCGAGCGGGAGGGTATTGGGGGTGCAAGAGACCCAGTACTTC